This T cell receptor beta chain was recovered during a study of CD4 T cells in relation to SARS-CoV-2 and coronaviruses. Study information: After less than 11 days of antigen culture, PBMC TCR beta CDR3s were sequenced.

Unexposed donor CD4+ T cells date from about 2011-2018, before the COVID-19 pandemic. After roughly ten days of culture, CD4+ T cells were isolated. Unexposed-donor CD4+ T cells were probed with SARS-CoV-2 S/N and four cold-coronavirus spikes, cells permitting. Half the medium was replaced with IL-2 medium on days 3 and 7. Repertoires were generated with immunoSEQ multiplex PCR, while TCRdb's copy carries only in-frame clones and drops some. The sample records around 26,000 clones, less than 80% being singletons. Concerning this clone: Its antigen remains unidentified.

The CDR3 spans 19 residues. Germline CDR1 is SGHVS and CDR2 is FNYEAQ. The trim removed 7 bases at V and 1 base at J, leaving 19 bases unmatched. The material sequenced was CD4+ T cells from PBMCs, cultured in vitro. This chain uses TRBV7-6 with TRBJ2-4, with TRBD2 identical over 7 bases. This clonotype was obtained from a human donor in good health. CDR3 DNA: TGTGCCAGCACCCTGGGCGGGAGTGGGGCGTCTTTCGCCAAAAACATTCAGTACTTC. Amino acid sequence: CASTLGGSGASFAKNIQYF.